This T cell receptor beta chain was profiled in a study of blood T cells in healthy people across ages. Across the whole study: Template switching picked up about one barcoded beta molecule for each two T cells.

Losses at the gene ends were 6 bases for V and 13 bases for J; bases not matched to a gene: 12. Germline CDR1 and CDR2: MDHEN and SYDVKM. This CDR3 has 13 amino acids. Then a second PCR, running roughly 7 to 11 cycles, was carried out with a sample-barcoded 5' primer and a J-beta primer mix. Each cDNA molecule, via a template-switch adaptor with 12 random nucleotides, was tagged. One entry per CDR3 protein, called by TCRdb with MiXCR from the 5' RACE reads. The sample has about 970,000 distinct CDR3 sequences, roughly 50% seen once; the top ten hold roughly a fifth. Specimen: blood. This clonotype was obtained from a woman aged 55-70 years in good health. The chain links TRBV28 to TRBJ1-1; TRBD1 matches at 9 bases. Written as DNA, the CDR3 is TGTGCCAGCAGCCCGGACAGGGGAAGCGAGGTTTTCTTT. Encoded protein: CASSPDRGSEVFF.